These T cell receptor beta chains were read from a single sample in a study of T cells in Graves' hyperthyroidism and ophthalmopathy. MiXCR, run by TCRdb on the multiplex PCR reads, gives a single entry per CDR3 protein. Of about 760,000 distinct CDR3 sequences in the sample, over 35% were seen once. The source material was blood. These receptors came from a woman between 40 and 55 years old with Graves' hyperthyroidism. Each CDR3 is given with its conserved first and last residue. D genes are given only for firm matches. The size entry is marked missing in some rows and otherwise reads once, few, many or a size class.

CDR3 protein: CASSPYGKVREQYF
CDR3 DNA: TGCGCCAGCAGCCCCTATGGGAAGGTTCGCGAGCAGTACTTC
V gene: TRBV4-1
J gene: TRBJ2-7
clone size: .
D gene: .

CDR3 protein: CASSLRAAGGQETQYF
CDR3 DNA: TGCGCCAGCAGCTTGAGAGCAGCGGGAGGACAAGAGACCCAGTACTTC
V gene: TRBV5-1
J gene: TRBJ2-5
clone size: few
D gene: TRBD2

CDR3 protein: CASRAGGAGNTIYF
CDR3 DNA: TGCGCCAGTCGTGCAGGGGGCGCGGGGAACACCATATATTTT
V gene: TRBV4-1
J gene: TRBJ1-3
clone size: .
D gene: TRBD1

CDR3 protein: CASSLGLAAAYEQYF
CDR3 DNA: TGTGCCAGCAGCTTAGGACTAGCCGCAGCCTACGAGCAGTACTTC
V gene: TRBV7-8
J gene: TRBJ2-7
clone size: few
D gene: TRBD2

CDR3 protein: CASSRSGGDQPQHF
CDR3 DNA: TGTGCCAGCAGTAGGAGCGGGGGCGATCAGCCCCAGCATTTT
V gene: TRBV6-5
J gene: TRBJ1-5
clone size: .
D gene: .

CDR3 protein: CAISGGARANQPQHF
CDR3 DNA: TGTGCCATCAGTGGGGGCGCGAGGGCAAATCAGCCCCAGCATTTT
V gene: TRBV10-3
J gene: TRBJ1-5
clone size: .
D gene: .

CDR3 protein: CASRRDYRAGELFF
CDR3 DNA: TGTGCCAGCAGAAGGGACTATAGGGCCGGGGAGCTGTTTTTT
V gene: TRBV6-1
J gene: TRBJ2-2
clone size: .
D gene: TRBD2

CDR3 protein: CASSGGGQGYGYTF
CDR3 DNA: TGTGCCAGCAGCGGGGGGGGCCAGGGCTACGGCTACACCTTC
V gene: TRBV7-6
J gene: TRBJ1-2
clone size: many
D gene: .

CDR3 protein: CASSEYHEQFF
CDR3 DNA: TGTGCCAGCAGTGAATATCATGAGCAGTTCTTC
V gene: TRBV25-1
J gene: TRBJ2-1
clone size: .
D gene: .

CDR3 protein: CSASTGADTEAFF
CDR3 DNA: TGCAGTGCTAGTACAGGGGCGGATACTGAAGCTTTCTTT
V gene: TRBV20-1
J gene: TRBJ1-1
clone size: .
D gene: TRBD1